This TCR beta chain was identified in a study of cytomegalovirus exposure and HLA in healthy donors (TCRdb year 2017). About the study as a whole: An earlier analysis of about 560 of the donors reported around 280 Gb of sequence data and around 120 million unique TCR beta sequences obtained from some 200 million T cells. The study used immunosequencing to profile the T cell repertoires of some 600 subjects and linked those repertoires to cytomegalovirus serostatus. Genome-wide SNP genotypes for about 60% of the roughly 700 donors were used in a later genetic analysis, which treated that subset as a discovery cohort. Typing coverage differed by locus: A, B, C, DRB1 and DQB1 were typed in about 620-630 donors, DQA1 in 500 to 550, DPA1 in 600 to 610, and DPB1 in approximately 450. All discovery cohort repertoires had been generated using a single sequencing platform. Four or five DR-DQ haplotypes were handled as single units for association and clustering because linkage in the cohort was strong. Among about 410 genotyped donors of the cohort, an average of around 250,000 unique TCR beta nucleotide sequences was sequenced per donor, of which 15% to 20% were non-productive. A later analysis re-examined previously published TCR beta repertoires from more than 600 donors and added high-resolution HLA genotyping to investigate patterns of TCR occurrence. Donor age, sex, ethnicity and CMV serostatus were collected together with the repertoire data. Class I and class II HLA loci were covered by the typing at four-digit resolution. In an earlier analysis of 587 of the donors, high-throughput TCR beta sequencing was used to judge whether each TCR beta V gene segment behaved as functional or pseudogenic. The study was designed to test whether signatures of past pathogen exposure could be identified by cataloging public T cell receptors. Rather than using new phenotypic data, the later analysis identified candidate immune exposures from TCR beta sequences and from how often those sequences occurred across donors. The study combined high-throughput TCR immunosequencing, statistical association of individual TCRs with disease status, and machine learning to predict cytomegalovirus infection status. Of the roughly 410 genotyped donors, 65% to 90% were placed in the genetic ancestry cluster associated with self-reported Caucasian donors. Along with the roughly 700-subject first cohort, a separate validation cohort of over a hundred different subjects was used. About 300 gigabases of sequencing data and approximately 85 million unique TCR sequences were included in an early release covering around 600 HLA-typed donors.

Remarks on this clone: It lacks a known antigen. No quality values exist for individual bases; no much larger clone is one base distant.

As encoded in the germline V gene, CDR1 is MRHNA while CDR2 is SNTAGT. V is cut by 5 bases and J by 1 base, and the space between the germline ends is 14 bases. From the cysteine through the phenylalanine, the CDR3 covers 16 amino acids. Only the CDR3 DNA stays, 48 bases, in frame from base 1. The paper as a whole reports these results and caveats: In a later analysis, the rate of TCR association differed among HLA loci, with DRB1 alleles having the most associated TCRs and HLA-C alleles having the fewest. In a later analysis, around 17,000 TCR beta sequences were associated with specific HLA alleles at a false discovery rate of 0.05. According to the authors, the approach could potentially be generalized to other disease states and immunological phenotypes. In vitro tests confirmed that a few of the cytomegalovirus-associated TCR beta chains recognize cytomegalovirus antigens. Cytomegalovirus status was reported to be diagnosed by the classifier with high specificity and sensitivity in both the original and validation cohorts. According to a later analysis, parvovirus B19, influenza, CMV and Epstein-Barr virus appeared linked to several top co-occurrence clusters. In a later analysis, HLA-associated TCR beta chains were found to be more clonally expanded and to have lower generation probabilities than equally common non-associated chains. An earlier analysis of approximately 500 of the donors showed that most TCR beta V segments appeared in productive rearrangements either about 87% or about 30% of the time, which broadly matched IMGT annotations. The earlier analysis of approximately 590 of the donors excluded 15 to 20 rarely observed V segments, including chromosome 9 orphons, because counts were too low. Sequencing depth was assumed to be roughly uniform across donors in the presence/absence analyses, though that assumption may not hold. CMV serostatus was the only immune exposure information available for the cohort. The study gave a list of around 170 TCR beta chains associated with cytomegalovirus. A further reported finding was that TCR beta sequences accurately predicted the HLA-A and HLA-B alleles for most subjects in the first cohort. A cluster of highly shared sequence variants was judged likely to represent a technical artifact of the sequencing pipeline. Assigning TCR associations to individual alleles was difficult when HLA alleles, especially DR and DQ, strongly co-occurred. A later analysis found that most CMV-associated TCR beta chains appeared HLA-restricted, with HLA associations seemingly driven largely by CMV exposure. According to a later genetic analysis, donors in an Asian-associated ancestry cluster had fewer N-insertions in productive TCRs than the approximately 610-donor mean. Correlated functional status among segregating V segments might be attributable to linkage disequilibrium, but an unknown experimental factor could not be ruled out. Most TCR sequences were observed very rarely across donors, whereas some public TCRs were present in many individuals. HLA typing was unavailable for some donors at each locus, so association tests used only the typed subset. The cohort was sequenced for TCR beta chains only, and without alpha or paired-chain data the features that could be detected were limited. V-gene and J-gene trimming of TCR beta chains was associated with a missense DCLRE1C variant in a later genetic analysis, and the association was replicated in an independent cohort. Some IMGT-functional V segments, including TRBV6-2 and TRBV6-3, could not be distinguished by the 87-base-pair reads and were therefore excluded.

Libraries came from the immunoSEQ multiplex PCR assay. For the multiplex PCR, a mixture combining 60 forward primers for TCR Vbeta segments and 13 reverse primers for TCR Jbeta segments was used. A multiplex PCR assay on genomic DNA amplified the CDR3 region of rearranged TCR beta genes. The Illumina HiSeq System was used to sequence the amplified TCR beta libraries as 87-base-pair reads. As for the authors' bioinformatics: A later analysis tallied 80 million to 95 million unique TCR beta chains across the 650 to 750 repertoires, and some 10 million of those chains were shared by two or more donors. To remove PCR and sequencing errors, raw reads were error-corrected and collapsed into unique sequences using a nearest-neighbor algorithm that merged closely related sequences. CDR3 sequences were aligned to IMGT reference sequences to assign V, D and J gene segments. For a sequence to be retained, a match of at least six nucleotides to both a V gene segment and a J gene segment was required. Rearrangements were called productive when the CDR3 lacked stop codons and stayed in frame with V and J; all others were non-productive. CDR3 was defined according to IMGT convention as the region running from the second conserved V-encoded cysteine to the conserved J-encoded phenylalanine. In an earlier analysis of around 570 of the donors, sequences lacking an unambiguous match to a single V gene segment were excluded. In an earlier analysis of about 590 of the donors, a V segment was called functional when productive rearrangements were above 56.7%, and segregating when the standard deviation between donors exceeded 5%. A statistical classification framework was built for diagnosing cytomegalovirus status from the catalog of TCR beta chain sequences. A later analysis assigned V and J genes by comparing TCR nucleotide sequences with IMGT/GENE-DB human TR gene sequences. Using the TCRdist pipeline, a later analysis assigned CDR3 sequences along with most-parsimonious VDJ recombination scenarios. In a later analysis, each TCR beta chain was defined by its CDR3 amino acid sequence together with its V-gene family, and reads without a unique V-gene family were excluded. In a later analysis, 450 to 600 highly shared, low-generation-probability nucleotide sequences were removed to address suspected cross-contamination and a sequencing artifact. A later analysis calculated a clonal expansion index for each public chain from normalized within-repertoire ranks of inferred template counts. In a later analysis, generation probabilities were computed using a VDJ recombination model fitted to out-of-frame rearrangements, and the results were checked against IGoR. In a later analysis, hypergeometric tests were used to score TCR-TCR, TCR-HLA and TCR-CMV co-occurrence, with a repertoire-size bias correction applied to TCR pairs. In a later analysis, false discovery rates were estimated by permuting HLA or CMV assignments 20 times. In a later analysis, co-occurring TCRs were grouped with DBSCAN, and TCRdist sequence similarity was added when clustering was performed within HLA-allele-positive subsets. For co-occurrence clustering, repertoires with fewer than 30,000 or more than 120,000 public chains were excluded, along with 4 to 6 repertoires with anomalous nucleotide sharing. Sourced from immuneACCESS, this table was stored by TCRdb with only in-frame sequences that have V and J called. A share of the clones is absent; for the studies checked, an unresolved V gene accounts for under half, and the remainder has no known explanation. The DNA was the basis for D and trimming; V, J and clone size are from that table. This sample is represented by over 150,000 clones; about 82% of them were singletons. The ten biggest clones cover approximately 2.4% of the sample.

The cohort was made up of approximately 670 healthy bone marrow donors. At the time of sampling, every cohort member was nominally healthy, though immune exposures that went unrecorded were likely present. The donor tested CMV seronegative, placing the donor among the approximately 360 seronegative members of the cohort. Each donor provided a peripheral blood sample, and peripheral blood mononuclear cells were used for TCR beta sequencing. The Qiagen DNeasy Blood Extraction Kit was used to extract genomic DNA from the blood cell samples. The sequence was obtained from a male donor in good health and CMV-seronegative. This chain is built from TRBV6-4 and TRBJ2-2, with the D gene not confidently named. Sequenced sample: PBMCs. For the CDR3, the sequence is CASSPMGAGNTGELFF. The nucleotide sequence reads TGTGCCAGCAGTCCTATGGGCGCAGGGAACACCGGGGAGCTGTTTTTT.